The 21 T cell receptor beta chains below all came from one sample that was sequenced in a study of T-cell memory formation after mild COVID-19 (dated by TCRdb to the early 2020s). The method was 5' RACE. Instrument used: Illumina NovaSeq 6000. Starting from the raw public reads, TCRdb applied fastp trimming at Q25, assembled clones with MiXCR and retained in-frame beta chains. Identical CDR3 protein sequences are pooled into one entry, listed with their most common genes and DNA. This sample has roughly 250,000 distinct CDR3 sequences in its table, and about 16% of those were observed once. The ten largest account for approximately 3.5% of the sample. The material sequenced was PBMCs or a T cell subset sorted from them (not recorded which). The source is a man aged 18 to 29 who had mild COVID-19 (a few samples of this study predate the infection). The sample titles of this study are shuffled in the database, so cell type and time point are left out; the donor was told from shared clones.

Only a few counts were recorded for this clonotype. The CDR3 sequence: CASSLITTGELFF. The CDR3 nucleotides are TGTGCCAGCAGCCTGATTACAACCGGGGAGCTGTTTTTT. The rearrangement joins TRBV6-5 to TRBJ2-2; D call uncertain. Between the trimmed V and J ends, which lost 6 bases and 5 bases, there was a span of 10 bases. Germline V gene sequence: CDR1 MNHEY, CDR2 SVGAGI. The CDR3 loop spans 13 amino acids.

The V and J genes are TRBV24-1 and TRBJ2-2; 10 bases line up with TRBD2. The CDR3 has 17 residues. Germline V gene sequence: CDR1 KGHDR, CDR2 SFDVKD. Unmatched junction bases numbered 10, after V lost 7 bases and J lost 3 bases. CDR3 in DNA: TGTGCCACCAGCCCGTCTAGCGGGGGCCCTTACACCGGGGAGCTGTTTTTT. Amino acids: CATSPSSGGPYTGELFF.

The chain has TRBV28 and TRBJ2-7; 7 positions agree with TRBD1. The CDR3 is 13 amino acids. Germline V lookup: CDR1 MDHEN, CDR2 SYDVKM. The junction had 6 bases not matched to a gene; V was cut back by 10 bases and J by 0 bases. CDR3 coding DNA: TGTGCCATCACACAGGGGAGCTCCTACGAGCAGTACGTC. Translation gives CAITQGSSYEQYV.

This clonotype came up a few times. The chain joins TRBV5-8 to TRBJ2-1; 10 positions match TRBD2. Germline V gives CDR1 SGHTS, CDR2 YDEGEE. This CDR3 has 15 amino acids. After removal of 4 bases from V and 8 bases from J, the junction contained 9 bases not matched to a gene. The CDR3 nucleotides are TGTGCCAGCAGCGCAGGGGGACTAGCGAGGGATGAGCAGTTCTTC. Translation: CASSAGGLARDEQFF.

This clonotype was picked up a small number of times. The V call is TRBV21-1, the J call TRBJ2-3; TRBD1 is the table's D call, not checked against the DNA. TRBV21-1 is reported as a pseudogene. CDR3 length equals 17 residues. In nucleotides, the CDR3 is TGTGCCAGCAGCCCCCAAGTGGCGCGCCCCGGGACAGATACGCAGTATTTT. Residues: CASSPQVARPGTDTQYF.

V usage is TRBV10-3 and J usage is TRBJ1-6, with D tentatively TRBD1 (6 bases). The germline V gene has CDR1 ENHRY and CDR2 SYGVKD. CDR3 length: 14 amino acids. Trimming shortened V by 2 bases and J by 10 bases, and 12 bases separated the two germline ends. The CDR3 loop is CAISEGRGGSPLHF. The CDR3 nucleotides are TGTGCCATCAGTGAGGGCAGGGGCGGGTCACCCCTCCACTTT.

The sample holds many counts of this clonotype. The rearrangement uses TRBV2 and TRBJ1-2; no reliable D call. Per the germline V gene, CDR1 is SNHLY and CDR2 is FYNNEI. The CDR3 consists of 12 residues. V was trimmed by 7 bases and J by 4 bases, leaving 10 bases between them. Written as DNA, the CDR3 is TGTGCCAGCAAAAGGGATATCTATGGCTACACCTTC. This encodes CASKRDIYGYTF.

This chain uses TRBV6-2 or TRBV6-3 with TRBJ2-3; TRBD2 matches at 10 bases. This CDR3 comprises 12 residues. Per germline, CDR1 MNHEY and CDR2 SVGEGT. With V trimmed by 7 bases and J by 12 bases, 7 bases remained unmatched. The CDR3 nucleotides are TGTGCCAGCAAGGTACTAGCGGGGCAACAGTATTTT. Encoded protein: CASKVLAGQQYF.

This clonotype turned up a few times. V and J are TRBV20-1 and TRBJ2-1; 11 positions agree with TRBD2. V trimming: 6 bases; J trimming: 3 bases; junction bases outside the gene matches: 16. The CDR3 contains 18 residues. Germline V CDR1 and CDR2: DFQATT, SNEGSKA (reference sequence). The CDR3 loop reads CSAPLGGASGGLYNEQFF. CDR3 bases: TGCAGTGCCCCCCTGGGCGGTGCTAGCGGGGGGCTCTACAATGAGCAGTTCTTC.

This clonotype was detected only a few times. The rearrangement uses TRBV29-1 and TRBJ2-7, with D possibly being TRBD1 or TRBD2 (6 bases each). V dropped 4 bases and J dropped 4 bases, with 11 bases sitting between them. The CDR3 runs to 12 residues. Germline V gene data show CDR1 as SQVTM and CDR2 as ANQGSEA. The CDR3 here is CSVVEGGYEQYF. The CDR3 DNA reads TGCAGCGTTGTCGAGGGGGGTTACGAGCAGTACTTC.

This clonotype was seen only a few times. This chain uses TRBV20-1 with TRBJ1-2; 8 positions match TRBD1. Germline trimming cut 6 bases from V and 4 bases from J; bases unmatched to any gene: 7. From germline, CDR1 is DFQATT and CDR2 SNEGSKA (reference sequence). The CDR3 consists of 13 residues. CDR3 DNA sequence: TGCAGTGCAGGACAGGGAAGGGGCTATGGCTACACCTTC. Translating it yields CSAGQGRGYGYTF.

V gene TRBV20-1 combines with J gene TRBJ1-2; 7 bases are a match to TRBD1. Germline CDR1 reads DFQATT; CDR2 reads SNEGSKA (reference sequence). V shed 8 bases, J shed 3 bases, and the junction held 6 bases outside the gene matches. The CDR3 is 12 amino acids. The CDR3 here is CSSTGTDYGYTF. The CDR3 nucleotides are TGCAGTTCTACCGGGACAGACTATGGCTACACCTTC.

This clonotype was counted a few times. The chain employs TRBV6-6 and TRBJ1-4; 8 bases line up with TRBD1. This CDR3 has 14 residues. V dropped 6 bases and J dropped 6; count of bases not matched to a gene: 6. Per germline, CDR1 MNHNY and CDR2 SVGAGI (reference sequence). The DNA for the CDR3 is TGTGCCAGCAGACTGACAGGGGAGTATGAAAAACTGTTTTTT. The encoded protein is CASRLTGEYEKLFF.

The chain recombines TRBV4-3 with TRBJ2-2; D gene unclear. The germline V gene has CDR1 LGHNA and CDR2 YSLEER. Trimming took 0 bases from V and 5 from J, leaving 13 bases between them. The CDR3 is 16 amino acids. The CDR3 sequence: CASSQDPRPPTGELFF. The CDR3 nucleotides read TGCGCCAGCAGCCAAGATCCCCGGCCGCCTACCGGGGAGCTGTTTTTT.

This clonotype was picked up many times. The rearrangement links TRBV12-3 or TRBV12-4 to TRBJ2-7; 9 bases map to TRBD1. The CDR3 sequence is 14 residues long. V dropped 4 bases and J dropped 2; count of bases not matched to a gene: 3. The CDR3 loop reads CASSSGTGPYEQYF. The CDR3 region has the DNA TGTGCCAGCAGTTCCGGGACAGGGCCCTACGAGCAGTACTTC.

V and J are TRBV6-2 or TRBV6-3 and TRBJ1-4; D remains ambiguous. Per the germline V gene, CDR1 is MNHEY and CDR2 is SVGEGT. The CDR3 runs 11 residues. The V and J ends lost 5 bases and 6 bases respectively, with 4 bases between them. CDR3: CASSEHEKLFF. In DNA form, the CDR3 reads TGTGCCAGCAGTGAACATGAAAAACTGTTTTTT.

The V gene is TRBV20-1, the J gene TRBJ2-7; tentatively, D is TRBD1 or TRBD2 (7 bases each). From germline, CDR1 is DFQATT and CDR2 SNEGSKA (reference sequence). CDR3 length equals 15 residues. Trimming stripped 2 bases from V and 4 bases from J, with 18 bases between. The CDR3 DNA is TGCAGTGCTAGACCCCTCGGCAGGGGGGGATACGAGCAGTACTTC. This translates into CSARPLGRGGYEQYF.

The chain recombines TRBV7-2 with TRBJ2-1; D is uncertain. The V and J ends lost 6 bases and 11 bases respectively, with 11 bases between them. The CDR3 consists of 11 residues. CDR1 SGHTA and CDR2 FQGNSA come from the germline V gene. Here the CDR3 DNA reads TGTGCCAGCAGTTACTCTCCTCAGCAGTTCTTC. Residues: CASSYSPQQFF.

This clonotype was seen a few times. The rearrangement joins TRBV12-3 or TRBV12-4 to TRBJ2-2, with D tentatively TRBD2 (6 bases). Trimming took off 3 bases at V and 1 base at J, with 9 bases between the two ends. This CDR3 spans 15 amino acids. The CDR3 loop reads CASSFGGWNTGELFF. Written as DNA, the CDR3 is TGTGCCAGCAGTTTCGGGGGTTGGAACACCGGGGAGCTGTTTTTT.

In this sample, this clonotype turned up a few times. The genes are TRBV5-1 and TRBJ2-5; TRBD2 agrees at 13 bases. The CDR3 runs 16 residues. V lost 4 bases and J lost 1; bases outside the gene matches: 4. Germline CDR1 is SGHRS and CDR2 is YFSETQ. CDR3 protein: CASSIGLAGAQETQYF. CDR3 nucleotides: TGCGCCAGCAGCATCGGACTAGCGGGGGCCCAAGAGACCCAGTACTTC.

The V call is TRBV5-6, the J call TRBJ2-1; the match to TRBD2 covers 9 bases. Per germline, CDR1 SGHDT and CDR2 YYEEEE. The CDR3 contains 14 residues. V shed 4 bases and J 10 bases; nucleotides not matched to a gene: 9. In nucleotides, the CDR3 is TGTGCCAGCAGCCCGCGGGGGGGCCTTTGGGAGCAGTTCTTC. This translates into CASSPRGGLWEQFF. Full variable domain (missing parts from reference TRBV5-6 and TRBJ2-1): DAGVTQSPTHLIKTRGQQVTLRCSPKSGHDTVSWYQQALGQGPQFIFQYYEEEERQRGNFPDRFSGHQFPNYSSELNVNALLLGDSALYLCASSPRGGLWEQFFGPGTRLTVL.